Listed here are 2 T cell receptor beta chains from one sample, sequenced in a study of T cells in Graves' hyperthyroidism and ophthalmopathy. The CDR3 regions of TCR beta were amplified from RNA transcripts. The HTBI primer set was used in a first-round RT-PCR of the TCR CDR3. From the multiplex PCR reads, TCRdb called clonotypes with MiXCR, one entry per CDR3 protein. Of about 380,000 distinct CDR3 sequences in the sample, approximately 15% were seen once. The specimen was blood. These receptors all stem from a woman aged 60-70 years with Graves' hyperthyroidism.

Of note for this clonotype: Being one base from a much bigger clone, this may be a read error. This chain joins TRBV11-1 and TRBJ2-7; TRBD1 aligns across 7 bases. This CDR3 is 14 amino acids long. The germline V gene has CDR1 SGHAT and CDR2 FQDESV (reference sequence). CDR3: CTSSSETGWNEQYF. CDR3 coding DNA: TGTACCAGCAGCTCAGAGACAGGGTGGAACGAGCAGTACTTC.

Concerning this clonotype itself: A much larger clone lies one base from this, so it may be a read error. This chain links TRBV7-9 with TRBJ2-2; D is perhaps TRBD2 (6 bases). The germline V gene encodes CDR1 SEHNR and CDR2 FQNEAQ (reference sequence). The CDR3 has 13 residues. CDR3 in amino acids: CASSLAITGGLFF. In nucleotides, the CDR3 is TGTGCCAGCAGCTTAGCGATAACCGGGGGGCTGTTTTTT.